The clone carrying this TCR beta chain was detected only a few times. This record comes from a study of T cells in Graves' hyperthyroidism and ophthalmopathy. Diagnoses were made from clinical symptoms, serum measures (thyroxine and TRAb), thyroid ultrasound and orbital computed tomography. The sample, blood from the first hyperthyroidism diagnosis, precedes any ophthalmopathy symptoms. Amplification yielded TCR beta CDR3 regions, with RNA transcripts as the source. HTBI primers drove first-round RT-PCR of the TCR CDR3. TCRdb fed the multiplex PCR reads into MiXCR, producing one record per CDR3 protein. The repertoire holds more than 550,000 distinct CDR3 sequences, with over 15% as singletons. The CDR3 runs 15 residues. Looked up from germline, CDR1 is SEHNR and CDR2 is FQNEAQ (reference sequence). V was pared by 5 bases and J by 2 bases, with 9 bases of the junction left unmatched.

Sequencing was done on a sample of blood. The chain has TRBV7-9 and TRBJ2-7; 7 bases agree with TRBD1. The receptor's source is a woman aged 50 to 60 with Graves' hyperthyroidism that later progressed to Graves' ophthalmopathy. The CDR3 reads CASSRTGETPYEQYF. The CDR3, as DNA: TGTGCCAGCAGCCGCACAGGGGAGACCCCCTACGAGCAGTACTTC.